This entry concerns a single T cell receptor (beta chain). Its target is unknown. This sample was taken from a study of T cells in Graves' hyperthyroidism and ophthalmopathy. Findings of the study overall: Most thyroid clonotypes that were expanded above 0.001 also turned up in blood.

Trimming pared 3 bases from V and 6 bases from J, leaving 8 bases between. The CDR3 totals 13 residues. From germline, CDR1 is SGHTA and CDR2 FQGNSA. The CDR3 regions of TCR beta were amplified from RNA transcripts. Initially, a first-round RT-PCR of the TCR CDR3 employed the HTBI primer set. One entry per CDR3 protein, called by TCRdb with MiXCR from the multiplex PCR reads. Of a few hundred thousand distinct CDR3 sequences listed, around a quarter are singletons. This chain joins TRBV7-2 and TRBJ2-2; D remains ambiguous. Sequenced material: blood. The clonotype originates from a man aged 50-59 years with Graves' hyperthyroidism. The CDR3 nucleotides read TGTGCCAGCAGCTTGAGTATCGCCGGGGAGCTGTTTTTT. Translated: CASSLSIAGELFF.